This T cell receptor (beta chain) was sequenced during a study of blood T cell repertoires in COVID-19. About the study: Researchers got acute and convalescent COVID-19 samples from the United States, Italy and Spain. T cells, B-cell-depleted T cells, or PBMCs supplied cDNA or gDNA.

In the original workflow: From reference gene primer amplification, estimates of nucleated cell counts were derived. Here immunoSEQ multiplex PCR was the method, and the copy in TCRdb shows in-frame clones only, minus some. V, J and clone size are those of that table, while D and trimming were read from the DNA. The repertoire includes tens of thousands of clones, 65% to 85% of them detected once, and roughly 6.7% sits in the top ten. CDR1 SGHRS and CDR2 YFSETQ come from the germline V gene. The CDR3 sequence is 18 residues long. The germline V and J ends were trimmed by 3 bases and 0 bases, with 19 bases remaining between them.

The specimen was peripheral blood. The source is a human donor in a cohort sampled during active COVID-19. The chain employs TRBV5-1 and TRBJ2-1; a possible D gene is TRBD2 (6 bases). The CDR3, as DNA: TGCGCCAGCAGCTGGGAGGCTGATAGACACCTCTCCTACAATGAGCAGTTCTTC. Protein product: CASSWEADRHLSYNEQFF.